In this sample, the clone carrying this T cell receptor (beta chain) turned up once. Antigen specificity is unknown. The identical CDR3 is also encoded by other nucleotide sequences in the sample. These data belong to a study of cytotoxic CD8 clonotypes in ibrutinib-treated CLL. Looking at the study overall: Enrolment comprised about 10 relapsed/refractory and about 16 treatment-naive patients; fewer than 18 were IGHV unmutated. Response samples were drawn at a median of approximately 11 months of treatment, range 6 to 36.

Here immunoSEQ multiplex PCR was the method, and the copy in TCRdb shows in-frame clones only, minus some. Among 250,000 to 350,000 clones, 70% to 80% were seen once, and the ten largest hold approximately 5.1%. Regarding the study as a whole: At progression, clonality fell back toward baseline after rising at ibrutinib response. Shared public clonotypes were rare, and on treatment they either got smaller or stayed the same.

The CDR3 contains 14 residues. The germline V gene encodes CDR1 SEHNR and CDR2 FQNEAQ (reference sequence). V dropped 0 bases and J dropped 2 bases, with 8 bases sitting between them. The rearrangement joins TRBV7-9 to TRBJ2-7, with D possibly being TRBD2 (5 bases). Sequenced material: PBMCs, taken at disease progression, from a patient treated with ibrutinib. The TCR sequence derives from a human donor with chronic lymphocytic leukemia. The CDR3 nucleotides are TGTGCCAGCAGCTTAGCGGGGAGAACCTACGAGCAGTACTTC. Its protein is CASSLAGRTYEQYF.